The sequence of this T cell receptor beta chain was determined in a study of OX40 agonist ivuxolimab in advanced cancers. The study's findings and limits: The antigen specificity of the peripheral T cells (those that were expanded) was not determined. In CD8+ T cells, expanded clones were on average more numerous than in CD4+.

As concerns this clone: The antigen remains unidentified.

Clones were read by immunoSEQ multiplex PCR, and TCRdb kept only the in-frame ones, dropping some. The sample consists of about 94,000 clones, around 87% of them appearing once. At cycle 4 day 1, cycle 7 day 1, and baseline, blood was sampled. The source is an adult with an advanced solid tumor such as melanoma, head and neck, liver or kidney cancer. Sequencing was performed on CD4+ or CD8+ T cells sorted from blood, taken in a trial of the OX40 agonist ivuxolimab.

The CDR3 sequence: CASSLVVGGTVNYGYTF. CDR3 DNA: TGTGCCAGCAGCTTAGTGGTGGGGGGGACAGTTAACTATGGCTACACCTTC. The V gene is TRBV7-8, the J gene TRBJ1-2, with TRBD1 matching over 7 bases. After removal of 1 base from V and 1 base from J, the junction contained 9 bases not matched to a gene. Germline-derived CDR1 and CDR2 are SGHVS and FQNEAQ. The CDR3 loop spans 17 amino acids.